This entry concerns a single T cell receptor beta chain. Its antigen remains unidentified. MiXCR, applied by TCRdb to the RT-PCR reads, yields one record per CDR3 protein. Of about 800,000 distinct CDR3 sequences in the sample, 21% were seen once. This record comes from a study of response to subunit inactivated influenza vaccine. Notes on the study in general: The study's authors posited that every seasonal influenza vaccination enlists few new T cells.

Looked up from germline, CDR1 is SGHTA and CDR2 is FQGNSA. V was pared by 5 bases and J by 7 bases, with 8 bases of the junction left unmatched. CDR3 length equals 15 residues. This clonotype was sampled from a man in his forties or fifties who received an inactivated influenza vaccine. This specimen consisted of PBMCs from blood, obtained about 5 days after vaccination. This rearrangement joins TRBV7-2 to TRBJ1-6, with 7 bases matching TRBD1. CDR3: CASSPRQGGNSPLHF. CDR3 DNA: TGTGCCAGCAGCCCTAGACAGGGTGGGAATTCACCCCTCCACTTT.